The rows below give T cell receptor beta chains drawn from one sample of a study of T cell repertoires in cytomegalovirus infection. From the reads, TCRdb called clonotypes with MiXCR, one entry per CDR3 protein. The repertoire includes some 240,000 distinct CDR3 sequences, about 18% of them detected once, and approximately 51% sits in the top ten. The sequenced sample consisted of CD8+ T cells from PBMCs. These receptors originate from a human donor in good health (CMV status not recorded). Some clones in this sample may be carry-over from other donors' samples. Each CDR3 is given with its conserved first and last residue. A D gene is named only where the DNA matches it firmly. Clone size is stated in some rows and not others, as once, few, many or a class when expanded.

TGTGCCAGCGCGAGGGACAGCCGACCCTCTGGAAACACCATATATTTT	CASARDSRPSGNTIYF	TRBD1	TRBJ1-3	few	TRBV27	16
TGTGCCAGCAGCTTACCCGTGGGCCCCCGGGCTTACGAGCAGTACTTC	CASSLPVGPRAYEQYF	NA	TRBJ2-7	many	TRBV7-2	16
TGTACCAGCAGCTTAGTTCCGGGGGCGCAAGAGACCCAGTACTTC	CTSSLVPGAQETQYF	NA	TRBJ2-5	NA	TRBV11-2	15
TGCGCCAGCAGCCAAGACAGGGAGGGAACTGGCTACACCTTC	CASSQDREGTGYTF	NA	TRBJ1-2	NA	TRBV4-3	14
TGTGCCAGCAGTGGGGCACCTGACAGCGTAACTAATGAAAAACTGTTTTTT	CASSGAPDSVTNEKLFF	NA	TRBJ1-4	NA	TRBV2	17
TGTGCCAGCAGCTTCTTCGACAGGGGAATCTCTGGAAACACCATATATTTT	CASSFFDRGISGNTIYF	TRBD1	TRBJ1-3	many	TRBV7-6	17
TGTGCCAGTGGGACAGGGGTTGAGCAGTTCTTC	CASGTGVEQFF	TRBD1	TRBJ2-1	few	TRBV6-2/TRBV6-3	11
TGTGCCAGCAGTGATGGGACAGGGTACCGCACAGATACGCAGTATTTT	CASSDGTGYRTDTQYF	TRBD1	TRBJ2-3	few	TRBV2	16
TGTGCCAGCAGCTTTGTGGGGGGGCCTCAGAACACCGGGGAGCTGTTTTTT	CASSFVGGPQNTGELFF	NA	TRBJ2-2	many	TRBV7-3	17
TGCAGTGCTAGATATCTACTCGTGGGGGCCCTGGAGCAGTTCTTC	CSARYLLVGALEQFF	NA	TRBJ2-1	NA	TRBV20-1	15
TGTGCCAGCAGCTTAGAAGTCAGTCCCTACGAGCAGTACTTC	CASSLEVSPYEQYF	NA	TRBJ2-7	few	TRBV7-3	14
TGTGCCAGCAGCCCCCCGGGCAGGGGGATTAACACCATATATTTT	CASSPPGRGINTIYF	TRBD1	TRBJ1-3	NA	TRBV7-6	15
TGTGCCAGCAGTCCGAATAGCGGGGGCAACTACAATGAGCAGTTCTTC	CASSPNSGGNYNEQFF	TRBD2	TRBJ2-1	NA	TRBV7-3	16
TGTGCCAGCAGTTACTTCTTAGACAGGGGGAACTATGGCTACACCTTC	CASSYFLDRGNYGYTF	TRBD1	TRBJ1-2	many	TRBV6-6	16
TGTGCCAGCAGTTACTCGAGGACAGGGGATACCGAGCAGTACTTC	CASSYSRTGDTEQYF	TRBD1	TRBJ2-7	many	TRBV6-5	15
TGTGCCAGCAGCTTAGGGACAAACACTGAAGCTTTCTTT	CASSLGTNTEAFF	NA	TRBJ1-1	many	TRBV7-8	13
TGTGCCAGCAGTTACCTGGACAGGAATAATGAAAAACTGTTTTTT	CASSYLDRNNEKLFF	TRBD1	TRBJ1-4	NA	TRBV6-6	15
TGTGCCAGCAGCTTCCTCGGGGAGAACACTGAAGCTTTCTTT	CASSFLGENTEAFF	NA	TRBJ1-1	many	TRBV7-6	14
TGCGCCAGCAGCCAGGGGATTAGCGGGGGTCCCCCTCACGAGCAGTACTTC	CASSQGISGGPPHEQYF	TRBD2	TRBJ2-7	NA	TRBV4-1	17
TGTGCCAGCAGCTTAACCAGACTAGCAGGCCAAGAGACCCAGTACTTC	CASSLTRLAGQETQYF	TRBD2	TRBJ2-5	many	TRBV7-9	16
TGTGCCAGTAGTATGGGCAGCGGCCCCTACGAGCAGTACTTC	CASSMGSGPYEQYF	NA	TRBJ2-7	few	TRBV19	14
TGTGCCAGTACCGCAGTAACTAATGAAAAACTGTTTTTT	CASTAVTNEKLFF	NA	TRBJ1-4	few	TRBV25-1	13
TGTGCCAGCAGCCAAGACCCCTCGAGCTCCTACAATGAGCAGTTCTTC	CASSQDPSSSYNEQFF	NA	TRBJ2-1	NA	TRBV7-6	16
TGTGCCAGCAGCGAGCCTCTAGCGGGGAGCGCCTACGAGCAGTACTTC	CASSEPLAGSAYEQYF	TRBD2	TRBJ2-7	many	TRBV7-8	16
TGTGCCAGCAGCTCCCCCGGGACAGGGGGCATATTAGCCAAAAACATTCAGTACTTC	CASSSPGTGGILAKNIQYF	TRBD1	TRBJ2-4	NA	TRBV7-9	19
TGTGCCAGCAGTTTGGTGAGGGGTGACTACAATGAGCAGTTCTTC	CASSLVRGDYNEQFF	NA	TRBJ2-1	few	TRBV27	15
TGTGCCAGCAGTACTAGGGTGGATGAGCAGTTCTTC	CASSTRVDEQFF	NA	TRBJ2-1	NA	TRBV12-3/TRBV12-4	12
TGTGCCAGCAGCTTCGGGACAGCTCCTAACTATGGCTACACCTTC	CASSFGTAPNYGYTF	TRBD1	TRBJ1-2	NA	TRBV27	15
TGTGCCAGCAGTTTAGGGGGGAGGCCCCAGCATTTT	CASSLGGRPQHF	NA	TRBJ1-5	many	TRBV12-3/TRBV12-4	12
TGCGCCAGCAGCCAAGAATCTCCTCGGGGGCCCCGTTTCTTC	CASSQESPRGPRFF	NA	TRBJ2-1	many	TRBV4-3	14
TGTGCCAGCAGTGGAGGGAACGGACAGGAGTACAATGAGCAGTTCTTC	CASSGGNGQEYNEQFF	NA	TRBJ2-1	NA	TRBV12-3/TRBV12-4	16
TGCGCCAGCAGCCCTCCCGAAGGTAGCGGGGGGGCCAATGAGCAGTTCTTC	CASSPPEGSGGANEQFF	TRBD2	TRBJ2-1	many	TRBV4-1	17
TGTGCCAGCAGCTCGGGCTGGGGGCCTGGGGCCAACGTCCTGACTTTC	CASSSGWGPGANVLTF	NA	TRBJ2-6	NA	TRBV6-6	16
TGTGCCAGCGGTTTAGGGACAGGGCTCGTAGCGGGCGGGGAGACCCAGTACTTC	CASGLGTGLVAGGETQYF	TRBD1	TRBJ2-5	NA	TRBV28	18
TGCAGCGTTGAAGATTCCGCCGGACTAGCTATGAATGAGCAGTTCTTC	CSVEDSAGLAMNEQFF	TRBD2	TRBJ2-1	NA	TRBV29-1	16
TGTGCCAGCAGCTTGGGGGGACGGAGCTACGAGCAGTACTTC	CASSLGGRSYEQYF	NA	TRBJ2-7	many	TRBV7-6	14
TGTGCCAGCAGTTACTCGACCCCAGCGAACACCGGGGAGCTGTTTTTT	CASSYSTPANTGELFF	NA	TRBJ2-2	many	TRBV6-6	16
TGTGCCAGCAGCTTAGTTCAGGGCTCCTACAATGAGCAGTTCTTC	CASSLVQGSYNEQFF	NA	TRBJ2-1	many	TRBV7-9	15
TGTGCCAGCAGCTTTCCCCGGACGGATTGGGTAAATGCAACTAATGAAAAACTGTTTTTT	CASSFPRTDWVNATNEKLFF	NA	TRBJ1-4	many	TRBV7-9	20
TGCAGCGTTGAATTGACAGGGGGTTACACTGAAGCTTTCTTT	CSVELTGGYTEAFF	TRBD1	TRBJ1-1	few	TRBV29-1	14
TGTGCCAGCGGATTGAGAGAGACCCAGTACTTC	CASGLRETQYF	NA	TRBJ2-5	NA	TRBV27	11
TGTGCCAGCAGCTTAGCGCGAGTGGGGGGCCAAAGCTCCTACAATGAGCAGTTCTTC	CASSLARVGGQSSYNEQFF	NA	TRBJ2-1	many	TRBV7-6	19
TGTGCCAGCAGTTTCTCTGTTATGGGGGGCTTGATTCCTCTCGAGCAGTACTTC	CASSFSVMGGLIPLEQYF	NA	TRBJ2-7	few	TRBV27	18